A selection of T cell receptor beta chains follows, all from one sample in a study of control samples from healthy donors and cancer patients. TCRdb's table, derived via immunoSEQ multiplex PCR, lists solely in-frame clones and lacks some. This sample has over 85,000 clones; 92% occur once, and the top ten carry 2.5%. The sequenced sample was blood. Receptor source: a young woman in good health. Each CDR3 is given with its conserved first and last residue. Fields, in order: D gene, V gene, J gene, clone size, CDR3 DNA, CDR3 protein. D genes are given only for firm matches. Clone size is not always given. Where it is, it says once, few, many or a class for expanded clones.

d_gene: .
v_gene: TRBV6-5
j_gene: TRBJ2-1
abundance: .
CDR3nt: TGTGCCAGCAGTTGGACCTACAATGAGCAGTTCTTC
CDR3aa: CASSWTYNEQFF

d_gene: .
v_gene: TRBV10-2
j_gene: TRBJ2-1
abundance: .
CDR3nt: TGCGCCAGCAGAGGCTGGTGGGAGAATCTTGAGCAGTTCTTC
CDR3aa: CASRGWWENLEQFF

d_gene: TRBD1
v_gene: TRBV24-1
j_gene: TRBJ1-5
abundance: .
CDR3nt: TGTGCCATACAGGGGTGGGGGAATCAGCCCCAGCATTTT
CDR3aa: CAIQGWGNQPQHF

d_gene: TRBD1
v_gene: TRBV27
j_gene: TRBJ1-1
abundance: once
CDR3nt: TGTGCCAGCAGTTTATTCGGACAGGGCAGAGGCACTGAAGCTTTCTTT
CDR3aa: CASSLFGQGRGTEAFF

d_gene: .
v_gene: TRBV5-6
j_gene: TRBJ2-7
abundance: .
CDR3nt: TGTGCCAGCAGCTTGGTGATCCCCACCGAGCAGTACTTC
CDR3aa: CASSLVIPTEQYF

d_gene: .
v_gene: TRBV24-1
j_gene: TRBJ2-2
abundance: .
CDR3nt: TGTGCCACCAGTGATGCGTCCGGTCACACCGGGGAGCTGTTTTTT
CDR3aa: CATSDASGHTGELFF

d_gene: .
v_gene: TRBV9
j_gene: TRBJ2-2
abundance: .
CDR3nt: TGTGCCAGCAGCGTTGGGAACACCGGGGAGCTGTTTTTT
CDR3aa: CASSVGNTGELFF

d_gene: .
v_gene: TRBV10-3
j_gene: TRBJ2-1
abundance: .
CDR3nt: TGTGCCACCGGGACTCCCACCTTTTACTACAATGAGCAGTTCTTC
CDR3aa: CATGTPTFYYNEQFF

d_gene: TRBD1
v_gene: TRBV5-1
j_gene: TRBJ1-2
abundance: .
CDR3nt: TGCGCCAGCAGCCCAACACCGGGACAGGAAGCGAGTGGCTACACCTTC
CDR3aa: CASSPTPGQEASGYTF

d_gene: .
v_gene: TRBV18
j_gene: TRBJ1-4
abundance: .
CDR3nt: TGTGCCAGCTCACCACCGGGGGCAACTAATGAAAAACTGTTTTTT
CDR3aa: CASSPPGATNEKLFF

d_gene: .
v_gene: TRBV6-5
j_gene: TRBJ2-7
abundance: .
CDR3nt: TGTGCCAGCAGGGGGGTGGGGTTGGTCGAGCAGTACTTC
CDR3aa: CASRGVGLVEQYF

d_gene: .
v_gene: TRBV4-3
j_gene: TRBJ1-2
abundance: .
CDR3nt: TGCGCCAGCAGCCAAAGAACAGGGAACTATGGCTACACCTTC
CDR3aa: CASSQRTGNYGYTF

d_gene: TRBD1
v_gene: TRBV2
j_gene: TRBJ1-1
abundance: .
CDR3nt: TGTGCCAGCACCTTCGGACAGGCGAACACTGAAGCTTTCTTT
CDR3aa: CASTFGQANTEAFF

d_gene: TRBD2
v_gene: TRBV18
j_gene: TRBJ2-2
abundance: .
CDR3nt: TGTGCCAGCTCACCACGAAGCGGGACGCAGAACACCGGGGAGCTGTTTTTT
CDR3aa: CASSPRSGTQNTGELFF

d_gene: .
v_gene: TRBV6-6
j_gene: TRBJ1-1
abundance: once
CDR3nt: TGTGCCAGCAGCCATCCTGGGGTGCGCACTGAAGCTTTCTTT
CDR3aa: CASSHPGVRTEAFF

d_gene: TRBD2
v_gene: TRBV7-9
j_gene: TRBJ2-1
abundance: .
CDR3nt: TGTGCCAGCAGCTTTACTAGCGGGAGGGCCCATGAGCAGTTCTTC
CDR3aa: CASSFTSGRAHEQFF

d_gene: .
v_gene: TRBV5-4
j_gene: TRBJ2-1
abundance: .
CDR3nt: TGTGCCAGCAGCTTTCTCCGAGGGGGGAATGAGCAGTTCTTC
CDR3aa: CASSFLRGGNEQFF

d_gene: .
v_gene: TRBV19
j_gene: TRBJ2-7
abundance: .
CDR3nt: TGTGCCAGTAGTATAGCCGACGGACCAGGGGACGAGCAGTACTTC
CDR3aa: CASSIADGPGDEQYF

d_gene: .
v_gene: TRBV4-1
j_gene: TRBJ2-7
abundance: .
CDR3nt: TGCGCCAGCAGCCAATCCCCTACTTACGAGCAGTACTTC
CDR3aa: CASSQSPTYEQYF

d_gene: .
v_gene: TRBV11-2
j_gene: TRBJ2-1
abundance: .
CDR3nt: TGTGCCAGCAGTATGCGGTACAATGAGCAGTTCTTC
CDR3aa: CASSMRYNEQFF

d_gene: .
v_gene: TRBV5-4
j_gene: TRBJ1-2
abundance: once
CDR3nt: TGTGCCAGCAGCTTGGCCGGGGGCGCGGTGGGGGGCTACACCTTC
CDR3aa: CASSLAGGAVGGYTF

d_gene: TRBD2
v_gene: TRBV6-5
j_gene: TRBJ2-7
abundance: once
CDR3nt: TGTGCCAGCAGTTACGGACTAGGACACGAGCAGTACTTC
CDR3aa: CASSYGLGHEQYF

d_gene: .
v_gene: TRBV4-2
j_gene: TRBJ2-7
abundance: .
CDR3nt: TGTGCCAGCAGCCTTCACCCGAGCTCCTACGAGCAGTACTTC
CDR3aa: CASSLHPSSYEQYF

d_gene: TRBD1
v_gene: TRBV6-5
j_gene: TRBJ1-6
abundance: .
CDR3nt: TGTGCCAGTACAGGGACAGGGAAAAATTCACCCCTCCACTTT
CDR3aa: CASTGTGKNSPLHF

d_gene: .
v_gene: TRBV7-3
j_gene: TRBJ2-3
abundance: few
CDR3nt: TGTGCCAGCAGCCCGGACAGAGGCACAGATACGCAGTATTTT
CDR3aa: CASSPDRGTDTQYF

d_gene: .
v_gene: TRBV5-6
j_gene: TRBJ2-2
abundance: .
CDR3nt: TGTGCCAGCAGCTTCGATGCCCCCGGGGAGCTGTTTTTT
CDR3aa: CASSFDAPGELFF

d_gene: .
v_gene: TRBV5-5
j_gene: TRBJ2-7
abundance: .
CDR3nt: TGTGCCAGCAGCTTGTCTTGGGGGTACGAGCAGTACTTC
CDR3aa: CASSLSWGYEQYF

d_gene: .
v_gene: TRBV28
j_gene: TRBJ2-5
abundance: .
CDR3nt: TGTGCCAGCAGTTTGGAGGCCAGCGGGTCCCAAGAGACCCAGTACTTC
CDR3aa: CASSLEASGSQETQYF

d_gene: .
v_gene: TRBV25-1
j_gene: TRBJ2-7
abundance: .
CDR3nt: TGTGCCAGCAGTGTGGGGCAGGGTGCCTACGAGCAGTACTTC
CDR3aa: CASSVGQGAYEQYF

d_gene: TRBD1
v_gene: TRBV6-5
j_gene: TRBJ1-2
abundance: .
CDR3nt: TGTGCCAGCAGTTATCCAGGGGGGTATGGCTACACCTTC
CDR3aa: CASSYPGGYGYTF

d_gene: .
v_gene: TRBV19
j_gene: TRBJ2-2
abundance: .
CDR3nt: TGTGCCAGTAGCCATCTGGGGAAAACCAACACCGGGGAGCTGTTTTTT
CDR3aa: CASSHLGKTNTGELFF

d_gene: .
v_gene: TRBV3-1/TRBV3-2
j_gene: TRBJ1-2
abundance: .
CDR3nt: TGTGCCAGCAGCCAAGAAGGGGACTATGGCTACACCTTC
CDR3aa: CASSQEGDYGYTF

d_gene: TRBD1
v_gene: TRBV19
j_gene: TRBJ2-7
abundance: .
CDR3nt: TGTGCCAGTAGTTTCGGGACAGCCTACGAGCAGTACTTC
CDR3aa: CASSFGTAYEQYF

d_gene: .
v_gene: TRBV7-2
j_gene: TRBJ1-5
abundance: .
CDR3nt: TGTGCCAGCAGCTGGGACGGCAATCAGCCCCAGCATTTT
CDR3aa: CASSWDGNQPQHF

d_gene: .
v_gene: TRBV5-4
j_gene: TRBJ1-1
abundance: .
CDR3nt: TGTGCCAGCAGCCTTGTCGGGGCGAACACTGAAGCTTTCTTT
CDR3aa: CASSLVGANTEAFF